This TCR beta chain was retrieved from a study of identical twins. The CDR3 has 16 residues. Germline assignment: CDR1 ENHRY and CDR2 SYGVKD. Unmatched junction bases numbered 5, after V lost 4 bases and J lost 2 bases. Regarding this clonotype: Its target is not known.

With template switching, a universal primer site was added, and the cDNA carried unique molecular identifiers. A single record per CDR3 protein comes from TCRdb applying MiXCR to the 5' RACE reads. The sample lists just under 550,000 distinct CDR3 sequences, roughly 15% occurring once. Study-wide results and caveats: Models, which agreed with sharing between unrelated individuals, nonetheless underestimated the out-of-frame TCR alpha sharing seen in monozygotic twins. Alpha sequences out of frame and shared by twins had excess low generation probability. Beta out-of-frame twin sharing showed a weaker excess.

The same sample was also used in a study of yellow fever vaccine responses in identical twins.

The source material was CD4+ T cells sorted from blood. The clonotype was recovered from a woman aged 18-29 years in good health. The chain couples TRBV10-3 to TRBJ1-5, with 10 positions matching TRBD1. In DNA form, the CDR3 reads TGTGCCATCAGTGGGACAGGGGGTGAGGGCAATCAGCCCCAGCATTTT. Amino acids: CAISGTGGEGNQPQHF.